Below are 29 T cell receptor beta chains sequenced from a single sample in a study of blood T cell repertoires in COVID-19. TCRdb's copy holds only in-frame clones and misses some; the assay was immunoSEQ multiplex PCR. The sample has approximately 260,000 clones; around 90% are singletons. The material sequenced was peripheral blood. These receptors came from a man aged 60 to 69 who had recovered from COVID-19.

The gene calls are TRBV19 and TRBJ1-3; D gene uncertain. There are 13 residues in the CDR3. Trimming removed 4 bases from V and 3 bases from J, with 7 bases in between. CDR1 and CDR2 (germline): LNHDA, SQIVND (reference sequence). CDR3 region: CASSTAHGNTIYF. CDR3 nucleotide sequence: TGTGCCAGTAGTACAGCGCATGGAAACACCATATATTTT.

The chain links TRBV9 to TRBJ2-2; 7 bases are a match to TRBD1. This CDR3 has 18 amino acids. Germline trimming cut 3 bases from V and 2 bases from J; bases unmatched to any gene: 13. CDR1 is SGDLS, CDR2 YYNGEE, per germline. Written as DNA, the CDR3 is TGTGCCAGCAGCGCAAATCCCCGACAGGGTCTAAACACCGGGGAGCTGTTTTTT. It is translated as CASSANPRQGLNTGELFF.

The chain uses TRBV6-5 and TRBJ2-7; 7 bases are shared with TRBD1. The V segment lost 8 bases and the J segment 3 bases; nucleotides outside the gene matches: 7. The CDR3 has 13 amino acids. Germline V gene lookup returns CDR1 MNHEY and CDR2 SVGAGI. CDR3 sequence (DNA): TGTGCCAGCGGACAGGCCCCGTACTACGAGCAGTACGTC. Its translation: CASGQAPYYEQYV.

V and J are TRBV2 and TRBJ1-5; D gene ambiguous. This CDR3 is 14 amino acids long. Trimming cost V 5 bases and J 5 bases, with 13 bases left between them. CDR1 and CDR2 (germline): SNHLY, FYNNEI. CDR3 region: CASSYGMRDQPQHF. The CDR3 DNA is TGTGCCAGCAGTTACGGGATGAGGGATCAGCCCCAGCATTTT.

The chain uses TRBV29-1 and TRBJ1-2; the D is unclear. V was clipped by 3 bases and J by 8 bases, with 13 bases between them. Germline loops: CDR1 SQVTM, CDR2 ANQGSEA. This CDR3 contains 12 residues. DNA for the CDR3: TGCAGCGTTGAGGGGAGGGCCCCGGGCTACACCTTC. It codes for CSVEGRAPGYTF.

This sequence joins TRBV5-6 and TRBJ1-1, with D uncertain. The CDR3 spans 15 residues. Germline values: CDR1 SGHDT, CDR2 YYEEEE. V lost 0 bases to trimming and J lost 1 base, with 10 bases between them. The CDR3 spells CASSLVTLKNTEAFF. The CDR3 DNA reads as TGTGCCAGCAGCTTGGTGACACTTAAGAACACTGAAGCTTTCTTT. Full variable domain (remainder filled in from reference TRBV5-6 and TRBJ1-1): DAGVTQSPTHLIKTRGQQVTLRCSPKSGHDTVSWYQQALGQGPQFIFQYYEEEERQRGNFPDRFSGHQFPNYSSELNVNALLLGDSALYLCASSLVTLKNTEAFFGQGTRLTVV.

The chain combines TRBV6-5 with TRBJ2-7, with 7 bases identical to TRBD2. Trimming cost V 6 bases and J 4 bases; bases outside gene matches: 12. Germline V gene data show CDR1 as MNHEY and CDR2 as SVGAGI. The CDR3 is 15 residues long. CDR3 protein: CASSPPGSGEYEQYF. Written as DNA, the CDR3 is TGTGCCAGCAGCCCCCCCGGGAGCGGGGAGTACGAGCAGTACTTC.

This clone has a single count. The chain has TRBV5-6 and TRBJ2-3, with D uncertain. CDR1 is SGHDT, CDR2 YYEEEE, per germline. CDR3 length equals 16 residues. With 7 bases removed from V and 0 bases from J, the gap between germline ends came to 18 bases. CDR3 DNA sequence: TGTGCCAGCGAAGCGTCGGCGAGACCTAGCACAGATACGCAGTATTTT. Residues: CASEASARPSTDTQYF. Using reference TRBV5-6 and TRBJ2-3 for the parts outside the CDR3, the full variable domain is DAGVTQSPTHLIKTRGQQVTLRCSPKSGHDTVSWYQQALGQGPQFIFQYYEEEERQRGNFPDRFSGHQFPNYSSELNVNALLLGDSALYLCASEASARPSTDTQYFGPGTRLTVL.

The chain links TRBV5-1 to TRBJ2-7; 7 bases are a match to TRBD2. The V gene's germline CDR1 is SGHRS and CDR2 YFSETQ. The CDR3 loop spans 15 amino acids. The V and J ends lost 4 bases and 2 bases, in that order; junction bases with no gene match: 9. The CDR3: CASSREVLSPYEQYF. The CDR3 nucleotides are TGCGCCAGCAGCCGGGAGGTTCTGAGCCCCTACGAGCAGTACTTC.

This chain connects TRBV5-1 to TRBJ1-1, with TRBD1 matching over 10 bases. The CDR3 totals 14 residues. V was clipped by 0 bases and J by 9 bases; unmatched bases: 5. CDR1 is SGHRS, CDR2 YFSETQ, per germline. The CDR3 DNA follows: TGCGCCAGCAGCTTGGAGGGACAGGGGCGACAAGCTTTCTTT. Its translation is CASSLEGQGRQAFF.

The rearrangement links TRBV6-1 to TRBJ1-2; TRBD1 aligns across 7 bases. This CDR3 contains 14 residues. CDR1 and CDR2 from the germline V gene are MNHNS and SASEGT. After removal of 1 base from V and 3 bases from J, the junction contained 2 bases not matched to a gene. The CDR3 region has the DNA TGTGCCAGCAGTGAAGGGGACAGAGACTATGGCTACACCTTC. It specifies CASSEGDRDYGYTF.

This chain joins TRBV5-1 and TRBJ2-3; maybe TRBD2 (6 bases). V was pared by 0 bases and J by 2 bases, with 10 bases between. CDR1 SGHRS and CDR2 YFSETQ come from the germline V gene. CDR3 size: 15 residues. CDR3 amino acids: CASSLALRDTDTQYF. The CDR3 bases are TGCGCCAGCAGCTTGGCCTTGCGGGACACAGATACGCAGTATTTT.

This chain uses TRBV6-6 with TRBJ1-5; TRBD1 matches at 8 bases. Trimming took 6 bases from V and 3 from J; bases not matched to a gene: 10. Germline V lookup: CDR1 MNHNY, CDR2 SVGAGI (reference sequence). The length of the CDR3 is 16 residues. For the CDR3, the DNA is TGTGCCAGCAGCGTCGGGACAGGACGCCTCAATCAGCCCCAGCATTTT. Translated, it gives CASSVGTGRLNQPQHF.

The rearrangement links TRBV19 to TRBJ1-5; 8 nucleotides align to TRBD1. From germline, CDR1 is LNHDA and CDR2 SQIVND (reference sequence). Unmatched junction bases numbered 10, after V lost 6 bases and J lost 6 bases. The CDR3 consists of 15 residues. CDR3 DNA sequence: TGTGCCAGTAGCATTGACAGGGGAAGGACTCAGCCCCAGCATTTT. As protein: CASSIDRGRTQPQHF.

This clone appeared once. This chain links TRBV5-1 with TRBJ2-5; tentative D call: TRBD2 (6 bases). Germline CDR1 SGHRS, CDR2 YFSETQ. The ends were cut back, 3 bases at V and 2 bases at J, with 8 bases in the middle. This CDR3 contains 13 residues. CDR3 nucleotide sequence: TGCGCCAGCAGCTGGAGGGAACAAGAGACCCAGTACTTC. It yields the protein CASSWREQETQYF.

The V and J genes are TRBV7-9 and TRBJ2-1; 11 bases map to TRBD2. With 5 bases clipped from V and 3 bases from J, the junction kept 3 bases outside the gene matches. Looked up from germline, CDR1 is SEHNR and CDR2 is FQNEAQ (reference sequence). The CDR3 covers 15 residues. The CDR3 DNA reads TGTGCCAGCAGCCCTGGACTAGCGGGCTACAATGAGCAGTTCTTC. It is translated as CASSPGLAGYNEQFF.

This sequence joins TRBV10-3 and TRBJ1-1; TRBD1 matches at 9 bases. Per the germline V gene, CDR1 is ENHRY and CDR2 is SYGVKD. Losses at the gene ends were 6 bases for V and 7 bases for J; bases not matched to a gene: 9. The CDR3 is 14 amino acids. The CDR3 nucleotides are TGTGCCATCAGCCCGGGACAGGGTGATTTTGAAGCTTTCTTT. Residues: CAISPGQGDFEAFF.

This chain connects TRBV19 to TRBJ2-1; weak D call: TRBD1 (5 bases). Trimming stripped 5 bases from V and 2 bases from J, with 10 bases between. CDR1 LNHDA and CDR2 SQIVND come from the germline V gene (reference sequence). This CDR3 spans 14 amino acids. DNA for the CDR3: TGTGCCAGTAGTTTTCAGGGTACCTACAATGAGCAGTTCTTC. Protein sequence: CASSFQGTYNEQFF.

The V call is TRBV7-2, the J call TRBJ2-2; possible D gene TRBD1, 5 bases. V shed 2 bases and J shed 2 bases, with 12 bases lying between them. CDR1 SGHTA and CDR2 FQGNSA come from the germline V gene. The CDR3 runs 16 residues. The CDR3 DNA reads TGTGCCAGCAGCTTACTGGGGCCTTCTAACACCGGGGAGCTGTTTTTT. It is translated as CASSLLGPSNTGELFF.

The chain employs TRBV3-1 (or the pseudogene TRBV3-2) and TRBJ1-1; weak D call: TRBD1 (5 bases). Trimming removed 0 bases from V and 10 bases from J, with 15 bases in between. Germline V gene data show CDR1 as LGHDT and CDR2 as YNNKEL (reference sequence). The CDR3 has 14 amino acids. The CDR3 loop reads CASSQDDGQGGAFF. The CDR3 DNA follows: TGTGCCAGCAGCCAAGATGATGGGCAGGGTGGAGCTTTCTTT.

This CDR3 reads CASTFRTGSNTEAFF. The CDR3 bases are TGCGCCAGCACATTCCGGACAGGGTCGAACACTGAAGCTTTCTTT. This chain connects TRBV5-1 to TRBJ1-1; 8 nucleotides agree with TRBD1. V dropped 6 bases and J dropped 1; count of bases not matched to a gene: 8. This CDR3 has 15 residues. Germline V gives CDR1 SGHRS, CDR2 YFSETQ.

The chain combines TRBV27 with TRBJ1-1; TRBD1 agrees at 7 bases. Per germline, CDR1 MNHEY and CDR2 SMNVEV (reference sequence). V lost 2 bases, J lost 4 bases, and 10 bases stayed unmatched. The CDR3 loop spans 16 amino acids. The DNA for the CDR3 is TGTGCCAGCAGTTTAAATCAGGGGGGAAGTGGCACTGAAGCTTTCTTT. This translates into CASSLNQGGSGTEAFF.

The chain has TRBV7-2 and TRBJ1-2; 7 bases are shared with TRBD1. The germline gives CDR1 SGHTA, CDR2 FQGNSA. The CDR3 has 13 amino acids. V shed 5 bases and J 4 bases; nucleotides not matched to a gene: 4. CDR3: CASSTQGGYGYTF. The CDR3 region has the DNA TGTGCCAGCAGCACCCAGGGGGGCTATGGCTACACCTTC.

J is TRBJ2-1 and V is TRBV5-4, with TRBD2 as a possible D gene (6 bases). Trimming took 0 bases from V and 7 from J, leaving 20 bases between them. CDR1 SGHNT and CDR2 YYREEE come from the germline V gene (reference sequence). The length of the CDR3 is 17 residues. Here the CDR3 reads CASSLAPYRGLENEQFF. Here the CDR3 DNA reads TGTGCCAGCAGCTTGGCCCCGTATCGGGGGTTGGAGAATGAGCAGTTCTTC.

The chain recombines TRBV2 with TRBJ2-1; D possibly corresponds to TRBD1 (6 bases). Per germline, CDR1 SNHLY and CDR2 FYNNEI. The CDR3 is 18 amino acids. V lost 0 bases and J 4 bases, leaving 19 bases between the germline ends. CDR3 loop: CASSEAYQGLRSYNEQFF. DNA of the CDR3: TGTGCCAGCAGTGAAGCCTACCAGGGGTTGAGAAGTTACAATGAGCAGTTCTTC.

V usage is TRBV5-1 and J usage is TRBJ1-3, with D unclear. This CDR3 has 14 amino acids. Trimming cost V 1 base and J 0 bases, with 5 bases left between them. Germline V gene lookup returns CDR1 SGHRS and CDR2 YFSETQ. The CDR3: CASSLLSSGNTIYF. The CDR3 DNA reads TGCGCCAGCAGCTTGCTTAGCTCTGGAAACACCATATATTTT.

Concerning this clone: This may be a read error: a much more frequent sequence differs by one nucleotide. The rearrangement links TRBV10-2 to TRBJ2-7; 9 nucleotides align to TRBD1. Trimming took 5 bases from V and 1 from J; bases not matched to a gene: 3. Germline V lookup: CDR1 WSHSY, CDR2 SAAADI. CDR3 length equals 14 residues. The CDR3 sequence: CASSTGTGSYEQYF. CDR3 nucleotides: TGCGCCAGCAGTACCGGGACAGGGTCCTACGAGCAGTACTTC.

The chain has TRBV27 and TRBJ1-4, with a tentative D call TRBD1 (6 bases). Between the trimmed V and J ends, which lost 6 bases and 5 bases, there was a span of 13 bases. Germline V gene sequence: CDR1 MNHEY, CDR2 SMNVEV (reference sequence). CDR3 size: 14 residues. CDR3 residues: CASRRGSSNEKLFF. The CDR3 nucleotides read TGTGCCAGCAGGAGGGGGTCTTCGAATGAAAAACTGTTTTTT.

Only one count was recorded for this clone. The chain carries TRBV5-1 and TRBJ2-7; D may match TRBD1 or TRBD2 (6 bases each). V lost 4 bases, J lost 3 bases, and 11 bases lay in between. CDR3 length equals 13 residues. Germline values: CDR1 SGHRS, CDR2 YFSETQ. The CDR3 spells CASSLGGFYEQYF. DNA of the CDR3: TGCGCCAGCAGCCTGGGGGGCTTCTACGAGCAGTACTTC. The whole variable domain, remainder taken from reference TRBV5-1 and TRBJ2-7, is KAGVTQTPRYLIKTRGQQVTLSCSPISGHRSVSWYQQTPGQGLQFLFEYFSETQRNKGNFPGRFSGRQFSNSRSEMNVSTLELGDSALYLCASSLGGFYEQYFGPGTRLTVT.